The clone carrying this TCR beta chain was seen at least ten times. Its antigen is currently unknown. TCR beta libraries were built with iRepertoire HTBI primers and Arm-PCR of CDR3 regions. TCRdb reprocessed the multiplex PCR reads via MiXCR and lists one record per CDR3 protein. The data contain roughly 500,000 distinct CDR3 sequences, approximately 12% of them singletons. These data come from a study of regulatory T cells in long-lasting Graves disease. Study-wide findings and caveats: Persistent disease preferred TRBV28, TRBJ1-2 and TRBJ2-5.

The sample's time point: newly diagnosed GD, antithyroid drugs for less than 3 months. PBMCs were the source of the RNA used for TCR sequencing. CDR3 size: 14 residues. Deletions cut 3 bases from V and 4 bases from J, with 12 bases between. The V gene's germline CDR1 is MDHEN and CDR2 SYDVKM. The same specimen was also included in a second study, on T cells in Graves' hyperthyroidism and ophthalmopathy.

This TCR was recovered from a woman aged 30 to 39 with Graves disease. The source was peripheral blood mononuclear cells (PBMCs), collected at new diagnosis, from a patient treated with antithyroid drugs. The V call is TRBV28, the J call TRBJ2-5, with D possibly being TRBD2 (6 bases). The CDR3 nucleotides read TGTGCCAGCAGTTTCCGGGGGTTAAGAGAGACCCAGTACTTC. Encoded protein: CASSFRGLRETQYF.